These 28 T cell receptor beta chains were all obtained from the same sample, sequenced in a study of T cell responses to AZD1222 COVID-19 vaccine (dated by TCRdb to about 2021). The time point label of this sample denotes: baseline before first vaccination. The method behind the library was the immunoSEQ multiplex PCR assay. TCRdb mirrors the immuneACCESS table, restricted to in-frame sequences. Some clones are absent from its copies; in checked studies, under half trace to an unresolved V gene, and the reason for the others is unknown. In this sample the table shows around 110,000 clones, roughly nine tenths of which occur a single time. The top ten constitute approximately 3.1% of the sample. The sequences come from peripheral blood, collected on day 0 of AZD1222 vaccination. These receptors originate from an adult in good health.

This rearrangement joins TRBV3-1 (or the pseudogene TRBV3-2) to TRBJ2-2, with D perhaps matching TRBD2 (5 bases). CDR1 LGHDT and CDR2 YNNKEL come from the germline V gene (reference sequence). Deletions cut 10 bases from V and 1 base from J, with 13 bases between. This CDR3 spans 14 amino acids. The chain's CDR3 is CATVGVENTGELFF. CDR3 DNA: TGTGCCACCGTCGGGGTGGAGAACACCGGGGAGCTGTTTTTT.

The chain links TRBV5-1 to TRBJ1-2; D call uncertain. The CDR3 consists of 14 residues. Trimming shortened V by 0 bases and J by 8 bases, and 14 bases separated the two germline ends. In germline, CDR1 is SGHRS, CDR2 YFSETQ. The CDR3 here is CASSLAGRLVGYTF. CDR3 sequence (DNA): TGCGCCAGCAGCTTGGCCGGCAGGTTGGTCGGCTACACCTTC.

The CDR3 region has the DNA TGTGCCAGCAGAAACCCCAGGGGGGCCCTTATGAACACTGAAGCTTTCTTT. It encodes CASRNPRGALMNTEAFF. The V gene is TRBV7-9, the J gene TRBJ1-1; 7 bases align to TRBD1. In germline, CDR1 is SEHNR, CDR2 FQNEAQ (reference sequence). This CDR3 spans 17 amino acids. Unmatched junction bases numbered 13, after V lost 6 bases and J lost 0 bases.

The chain uses TRBV30 and TRBJ2-7; the match to TRBD1 covers 7 bases. Germline trimming cut 4 bases from V and 2 bases from J; bases unmatched to any gene: 5. The CDR3 spans 13 residues. Germline CDR1 and CDR2: GTSNPN and SVGIG (reference sequence). The CDR3 reads CAWTRTGPYEQYF. In DNA form, the CDR3 reads TGTGCCTGGACAAGGACAGGCCCCTACGAGCAGTACTTC.

The gene calls are TRBV7-8 and TRBJ2-5, with TRBD2 matching over 8 bases. V shed 2 bases, J shed 4 bases, and the junction held 3 bases outside the gene matches. CDR3 length equals 14 residues. The germline V gene has CDR1 SGHVS and CDR2 FQNEAQ. The CDR3 loop reads CASSLFAGGETQYF. The CDR3 DNA reads as TGTGCCAGCAGCTTATTCGCGGGGGGAGAGACCCAGTACTTC.

This chain joins TRBV19 and TRBJ1-4; the D gene is possibly TRBD1 (6 bases). Trimming took 6 bases from V and 8 from J, leaving 13 bases between them. The germline gives CDR1 LNHDA, CDR2 SQIVND (reference sequence). This CDR3 contains 13 residues. CDR3 protein: CASRTGYEEKLFF. Here the CDR3 DNA reads TGTGCCAGTAGAACAGGGTATGAAGAAAAACTGTTTTTT. The whole variable domain, remainder taken from reference TRBV19 and TRBJ1-4, is DGGITQSPKYLFRKEGQNVTLSCEQNLNHDAMYWYRQDPGQGLRLIYYSQIVNDFQKGDIAEGYSVSREKKESFPLTVTSAQKNPTAFYLCASRTGYEEKLFFGSGTQLSVL.

V and J are TRBV5-6 and TRBJ1-2; 7 positions agree with TRBD1. V trimming: 3 bases; J trimming: 8 bases; junction bases outside the gene matches: 10. Germline loops: CDR1 SGHDT, CDR2 YYEEEE. The CDR3 sequence is 14 residues long. The CDR3 sequence is CASSSGTERWGYTF. Written as DNA, the CDR3 is TGTGCCAGCAGCTCAGGGACAGAGCGGTGGGGCTACACCTTC.

This rearrangement joins TRBV7-2 to TRBJ2-1, with 8 bases fitting TRBD2. Germline V CDR1 and CDR2: SGHTA, FQGNSA. This CDR3 region has 15 residues. The V gene end was trimmed by 4 bases and the J gene end by 7 bases; junction bases not matched to a gene: 9. CDR3 DNA: TGTGCCAGCAGCTCGGCGGGAGGCCTGGGAAATGAGCAGTTCTTC. It is translated as CASSSAGGLGNEQFF.

V usage is TRBV9 and J usage is TRBJ2-3, with D possibly being TRBD1 (5 bases). Germline lookup yields CDR1 SGDLS and CDR2 YYNGEE. CDR3 length: 15 amino acids. The V and J ends lost 0 bases and 2 bases respectively, with 10 bases between them. CDR3 residues: CASSVAPGFTDTQYF. In nucleotides, the CDR3 is TGTGCCAGCAGCGTAGCTCCAGGGTTCACAGATACGCAGTATTTT.

The chain links TRBV2 to TRBJ2-2; TRBD1 aligns across 9 bases. The CDR3 runs 13 residues. The germline V gene encodes CDR1 SNHLY and CDR2 FYNNEI. Trimming cost V 8 bases and J 6 bases; bases outside gene matches: 4. As DNA, the CDR3 is TGTGCCAGCGGCCGACAGGGGGCCGGGGAGCTGTTTTTT. Translation gives CASGRQGAGELFF.

The chain uses TRBV28 and TRBJ2-1; D gene ambiguous. Between the trimmed V and J ends, which lost 3 bases and 9 bases, there was a span of 3 bases. CDR3 length: 10 amino acids. From germline, CDR1 is MDHEN and CDR2 SYDVKM. The CDR3 region has the DNA TGTGCCAGCAGTTTGCGTGAGCAGTTCTTC. It specifies CASSLREQFF.

The J gene is TRBJ1-1, the V gene TRBV7-9; D might be TRBD1 (5 bases). This CDR3 is 13 amino acids long. Between the trimmed V and J ends, which lost 5 bases and 4 bases, there was a span of 11 bases. Germline CDR1 and CDR2: SEHNR and FQNEAQ (reference sequence). In nucleotides, the CDR3 is TGTGCCAGCAGCCCAGGGACTGCCACTGAAGCTTTCTTT. Protein sequence: CASSPGTATEAFF.

The chain joins TRBV5-4 to TRBJ2-5, with 8 bases aligning to TRBD1. CDR1 is SGHNT and CDR2 is YYREEE in the germline V gene (reference sequence). The CDR3 sequence is 15 residues long. The V and J ends lost 4 bases and 4 bases, in that order; junction bases with no gene match: 9. CDR3 amino acids: CASSPRQGPGETQYF. The CDR3 nucleotides are TGTGCCAGCAGCCCGCGACAGGGGCCGGGAGAGACCCAGTACTTC.

This rearrangement joins TRBV12-3 or TRBV12-4 to TRBJ2-6; unclear D gene. This CDR3 has 12 residues. Between the trimmed V and J ends, which lost 10 bases and 4 bases, there was a span of 8 bases. CDR3 nucleotide sequence: TGTGCCACCCAGACAGGGGCCAACGTCCTGACTTTC. Translation: CATQTGANVLTF.

The chain employs TRBV2 and TRBJ2-1; the match to TRBD2 covers 10 bases. V lost 6 bases to trimming and J lost 8 bases; unmatched junction nucleotides: 7. CDR3 size: 14 residues. Germline lookup yields CDR1 SNHLY and CDR2 FYNNEI. CDR3 amino acids: CASSRTLAGDEQFF. The DNA of the CDR3 is TGTGCCAGCAGCCGGACCCTAGCGGGAGATGAGCAGTTCTTC.

The chain joins TRBV11-2 to TRBJ2-5; TRBD1 might be the D (5 bases). The CDR3 is 13 residues long. Trimming stripped 5 bases from V and 4 bases from J, with 11 bases between. Per germline, CDR1 SGHAT and CDR2 FQNNGV. CDR3 sequence reads: CASSETGAETQYF. In DNA form, the CDR3 reads TGTGCCAGCAGCGAAACTGGGGCAGAGACCCAGTACTTC.

The rearrangement links TRBV7-9 to TRBJ2-2; D might be TRBD2 (6 bases). Trimming removed 2 bases from V and 4 bases from J, with 11 bases in between. The CDR3 has 15 amino acids. Germline lookup yields CDR1 SEHNR and CDR2 FQNEAQ (reference sequence). The CDR3 here is CASSLRGFLTGELFF. DNA for the CDR3: TGTGCCAGCAGCTTACGGGGGTTTCTCACCGGGGAGCTGTTTTTT. The variable domain in full, completed from reference TRBV7-9 and TRBJ2-2, reads DTGVSQNPRHKITKRGQNVTFRCDPISEHNRLYWYRQTLGQGPEFLTYFQNEAQLEKSRLLSDRFSAERPKGSFSTLEIQRTEQGDSAMYLCASSLRGFLTGELFFGEGSRLTVL.

The V and J genes are TRBV19 and TRBJ2-3; the D gene is possibly TRBD1 (6 bases). The V gene's germline CDR1 is LNHDA and CDR2 SQIVND (reference sequence). V lost 4 bases and J 2 bases, leaving 10 bases between the germline ends. CDR3 length equals 14 residues. The CDR3 nucleotides are TGTGCCAGTAGTAACAGGGTTATCACAGATACGCAGTATTTT. Protein: CASSNRVITDTQYF.

This clone was seen once. This chain connects TRBV11-2 to TRBJ2-2; 7 bases fit TRBD2. The CDR3 spans 15 residues. Germline CDR1 and CDR2: SGHAT and FQNNGV. Trimming removed 5 bases from V and 4 bases from J; junction bases left unmatched: 7. The CDR3 loop reads CASSLGGWSTGELFF. The CDR3 nucleotides are TGTGCCAGCAGCCTCGGGGGGTGGAGCACCGGGGAGCTGTTTTTT.

The chain uses TRBV28 and TRBJ2-5; 8 bases fit TRBD1. V gave up 7 bases and J gave up 3 bases; unmatched junction bases: 10. This CDR3 spans 15 amino acids. Per the germline V gene, CDR1 is MDHEN and CDR2 is SYDVKM. CDR3 DNA sequence: TGTGCCAGCACCCTTTTCGGGACAGGTGAAGAGACCCAGTACTTC. Its protein is CASTLFGTGEETQYF.

The chain carries TRBV9 and TRBJ1-2; tentatively, D is TRBD1 (6 bases). CDR3 length: 15 amino acids. The V and J ends lost 3 bases and 8 bases respectively, with 20 bases between them. The germline V gene encodes CDR1 SGDLS and CDR2 YYNGEE. CDR3 amino acids: CASSAGGWDNGGYTF. CDR3 nucleotide sequence: TGTGCCAGCAGCGCGGGGGGATGGGACAATGGCGGCTACACCTTC.

The J gene is TRBJ2-1, the V gene TRBV6-5; D ambiguous. CDR3 length: 14 amino acids. The germline V gene has CDR1 MNHEY and CDR2 SVGAGI. The V and J ends lost 0 bases and 4 bases respectively, with 7 bases between them. The CDR3 region has the DNA TGTGCCAGCAGTTACTCGGGGTATTACAATGAGCAGTTCTTC. Its translation: CASSYSGYYNEQFF.

The chain recombines TRBV27 with TRBJ2-2; D may be TRBD2 (6 bases). Germline V gives CDR1 MNHEY, CDR2 SMNVEV (reference sequence). The V and J ends lost 6 bases and 4 bases respectively, with 12 bases between them. The CDR3 spans 14 residues. The DNA of the CDR3 is TGTGCCAGCAGGTGGGGGGTTGCCACCGGGGAGCTGTTTTTT. Its protein is CASRWGVATGELFF.

V and J are TRBV6-2 or TRBV6-3 and TRBJ1-2; D is ambiguous. In germline, CDR1 is MNHEY, CDR2 SVGEGT. Trimming removed 2 bases from V and 5 bases from J, with 9 bases in between. The CDR3 sequence is 13 residues long. In nucleotides, the CDR3 is TGTGCCAGCAGTTACGGGCAGGATTATGGCTACACCTTC. Its protein is CASSYGQDYGYTF.

The chain carries TRBV19 and TRBJ2-3; TRBD1 matches at 9 bases. The CDR3 consists of 16 residues. V gave up 3 bases and J gave up 4 bases; unmatched junction bases: 8. CDR1 and CDR2 (germline): LNHDA, SQIVND (reference sequence). CDR3 region: CASSITGTGSADTQYF. CDR3 in DNA: TGTGCCAGTAGTATTACCGGGACAGGGTCCGCAGATACGCAGTATTTT.

This rearrangement joins TRBV28 to TRBJ2-5; 15 nucleotides align to TRBD2. V trimming: 4 bases; J trimming: 3 bases; junction bases outside the gene matches: 6. Germline assignment: CDR1 MDHEN and CDR2 SYDVKM. This CDR3 has 17 residues. The CDR3 here is CASSSGTSGGTEETQYF. In DNA form, the CDR3 reads TGTGCCAGCAGTTCCGGGACTAGCGGGGGGACCGAAGAGACCCAGTACTTC.

This chain uses TRBV6-2 or TRBV6-3 with TRBJ2-1; 8 positions match TRBD2. With 4 bases clipped from V and 3 bases from J, the junction kept 14 bases outside the gene matches. The germline CDR1 and CDR2 sequences are MNHEY and SVGEGT. The CDR3 contains 18 residues. As DNA, the CDR3 is TGTGCCAGCAGTTTCCGGTATACAGCGGGAGTAGGCTACAATGAGCAGTTCTTC. This encodes CASSFRYTAGVGYNEQFF.

This chain joins TRBV10-3 and TRBJ2-2; 9 nucleotides agree with TRBD2. CDR3 size: 15 residues. Looked up from germline, CDR1 is ENHRY and CDR2 is SYGVKD. The V and J ends lost 3 bases and 3 bases, in that order; junction bases with no gene match: 2. The CDR3 reads CAISEVAGDTGELFF. As DNA, the CDR3 is TGTGCCATCAGTGAAGTAGCGGGAGACACCGGGGAGCTGTTTTTT.